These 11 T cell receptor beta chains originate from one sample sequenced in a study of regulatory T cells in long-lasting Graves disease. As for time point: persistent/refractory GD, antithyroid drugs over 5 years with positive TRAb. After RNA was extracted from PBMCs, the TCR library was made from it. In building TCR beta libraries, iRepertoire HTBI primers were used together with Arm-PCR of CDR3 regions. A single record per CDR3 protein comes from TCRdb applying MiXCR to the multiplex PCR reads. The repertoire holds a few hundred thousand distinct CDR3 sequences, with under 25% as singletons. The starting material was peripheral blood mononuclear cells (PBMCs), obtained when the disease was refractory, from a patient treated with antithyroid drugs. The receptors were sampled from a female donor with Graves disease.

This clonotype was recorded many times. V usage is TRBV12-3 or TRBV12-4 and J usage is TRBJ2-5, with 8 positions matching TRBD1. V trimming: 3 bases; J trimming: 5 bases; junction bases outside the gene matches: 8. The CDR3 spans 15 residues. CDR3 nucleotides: TGTGCCAGCAGTTTGTCCGGACAGGGAATGGAGACCCAGTACTTC. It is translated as CASSLSGQGMETQYF.

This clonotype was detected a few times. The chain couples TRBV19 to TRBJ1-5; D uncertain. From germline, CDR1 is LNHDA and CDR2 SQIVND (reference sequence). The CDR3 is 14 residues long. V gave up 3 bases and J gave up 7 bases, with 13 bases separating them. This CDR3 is CASSIGHLGQPQHF. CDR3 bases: TGTGCCAGTAGTATCGGGCACCTGGGGCAGCCCCAGCATTTT. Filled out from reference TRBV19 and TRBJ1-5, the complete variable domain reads DGGITQSPKYLFRKEGQNVTLSCEQNLNHDAMYWYRQDPGQGLRLIYYSQIVNDFQKGDIAEGYSVSREKKESFPLTVTSAQKNPTAFYLCASSIGHLGQPQHFGDGTRLSIL.

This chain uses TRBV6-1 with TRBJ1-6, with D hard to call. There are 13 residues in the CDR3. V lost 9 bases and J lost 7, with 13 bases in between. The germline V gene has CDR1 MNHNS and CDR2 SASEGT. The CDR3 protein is CASREAPNSPLHF. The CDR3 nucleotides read TGTGCCAGTCGGGAGGCACCGAATTCACCCCTCCACTTT.

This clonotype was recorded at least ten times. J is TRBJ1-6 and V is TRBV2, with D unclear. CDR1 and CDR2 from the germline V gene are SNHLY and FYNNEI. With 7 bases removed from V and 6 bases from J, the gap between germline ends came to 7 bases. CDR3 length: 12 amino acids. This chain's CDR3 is CASTYGNSPLHF. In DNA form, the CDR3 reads TGTGCCAGCACCTACGGTAATTCACCCCTCCACTTT.

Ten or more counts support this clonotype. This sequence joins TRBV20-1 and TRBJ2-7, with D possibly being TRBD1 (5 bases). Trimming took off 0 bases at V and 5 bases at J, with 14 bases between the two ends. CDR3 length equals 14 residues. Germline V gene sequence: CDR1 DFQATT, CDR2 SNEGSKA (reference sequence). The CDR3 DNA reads TGCAGTGCTAGAGATGGGAAAGGGGTCCACGAGCAGTACTTC. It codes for CSARDGKGVHEQYF.

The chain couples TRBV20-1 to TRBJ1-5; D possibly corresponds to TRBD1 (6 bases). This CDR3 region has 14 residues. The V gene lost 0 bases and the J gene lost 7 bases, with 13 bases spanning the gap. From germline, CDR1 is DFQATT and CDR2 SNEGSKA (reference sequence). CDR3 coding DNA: TGCAGTGCTAGAGATCCGAGGGGGGACCAGCCCCAGCATTTT. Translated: CSARDPRGDQPQHF.

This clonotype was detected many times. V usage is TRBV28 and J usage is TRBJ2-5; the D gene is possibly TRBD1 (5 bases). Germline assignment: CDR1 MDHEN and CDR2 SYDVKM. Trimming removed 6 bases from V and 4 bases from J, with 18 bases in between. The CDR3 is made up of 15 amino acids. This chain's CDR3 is CASSPHLRATETQYF. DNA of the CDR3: TGTGCCAGCAGCCCACACCTCAGGGCAACAGAGACCCAGTACTTC.

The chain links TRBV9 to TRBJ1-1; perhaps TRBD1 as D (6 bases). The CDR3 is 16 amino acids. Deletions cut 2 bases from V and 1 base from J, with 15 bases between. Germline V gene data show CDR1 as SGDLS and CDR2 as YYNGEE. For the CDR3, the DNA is TGTGCCAGCAGCGTCGCAGGAGGCAGGGGGAACACTGAAGCTTTCTTT. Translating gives CASSVAGGRGNTEAFF.

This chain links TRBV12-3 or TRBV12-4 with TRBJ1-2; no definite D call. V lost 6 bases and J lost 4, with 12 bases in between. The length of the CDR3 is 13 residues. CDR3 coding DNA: TGTGCCAGCAGCTCCGACGGGCTCTATGGCTACACCTTC. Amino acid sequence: CASSSDGLYGYTF.

The CDR3 loop reads CASSSLGQPNQPQHF. CDR3 sequence (DNA): TGTGCCAGCAGCTCGCTGGGACAGCCGAATCAGCCCCAGCATTTT. This chain links TRBV5-6 with TRBJ1-5; 7 bases line up with TRBD1. CDR3 length: 15 residues. Per the germline V gene, CDR1 is SGHDT and CDR2 is YYEEEE. The V gene end was trimmed by 3 bases and the J gene end by 4 bases; junction bases not matched to a gene: 7.

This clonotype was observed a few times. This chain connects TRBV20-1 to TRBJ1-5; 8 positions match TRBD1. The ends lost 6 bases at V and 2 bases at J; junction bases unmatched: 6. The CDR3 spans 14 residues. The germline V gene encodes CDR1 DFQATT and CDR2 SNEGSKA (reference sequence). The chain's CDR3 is CSATGGWGNQPQHF. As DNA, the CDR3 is TGCAGTGCCACAGGGGGTTGGGGCAATCAGCCCCAGCATTTT.